A single TCR beta chain is shown here with its context. V lost 3 bases to trimming and J lost 6 bases, with 20 bases between them. The CDR3 consists of 16 residues. CDR1 is MNHNS, CDR2 SASEGT, per germline. The data were obtained in a study of blood T cell repertoires in COVID-19. As for the study in general: Samples of COVID-19 (acute and convalescent) were obtained from the United States, Italy and Spain. From T cells, B-cell-depleted T cells, or PBMCs came the material, which was cDNA or gDNA.

Per the original methods: Reference gene primers were amplified, and this amplification served to estimate nucleated cell counts. The data were produced by immunoSEQ multiplex PCR, yet TCRdb's version contains in-frame clones alone and is incomplete. V and J calls and clone size are copied from that table; D and trimming were computed from the DNA. Among approximately 93,000 clones listed, about three quarters were seen once. Material: peripheral blood. This clonotype was obtained from a woman older than 75 with acute or convalescent COVID-19. The genes are TRBV6-1 and TRBJ1-2, with D maybe TRBD1 (6 bases). The CDR3 region is CASSEGHAITGDGYTF. CDR3 coding DNA: TGTGCCAGCAGTGAGGGACACGCGATAACTGGGGATGGCTACACCTTC.